The TCR beta chain described here comes from a study of graft-versus-host responses after intestinal transplantation. At the level of the study: Every one of the recipients received anti-thymocyte globulin induction and afterwards took tacrolimus and steroids for about 3 years. Study outcomes and limitations: GvH clonotypes were identified within recipient marrow, with a subset emerging first in ileum or blood. Levels of circulating GvH clones at their peak were associated with early post-transplant HvG declines.

Assay: immunoSEQ multiplex PCR; the TCRdb copy retains only in-frame clones and omits some. Of some 96,000 clones listed, about 90% are singletons. Trimming removed 6 bases at V and 0 bases at J, with 9 bases between. Germline CDR1 reads MNHEY; CDR2 reads SVGAGI. The CDR3 loop spans 15 amino acids. For this clone: What it binds is not known.

The gene calls are TRBV6-5 and TRBJ2-6; D unclear. The sample here was unstimulated CD4+ T cells sorted from spleen or lymph node cells, taken before transplant. The source is a human donor who was the organ donor for an intestinal transplant. CDR3 region: CASRLSHSGANVLTF. DNA of the CDR3: TGTGCCAGCAGGCTTAGTCACTCTGGGGCCAACGTCCTGACTTTC.